Listed below are T cell receptor beta chains from one sample, sequenced in a study of post-analysis software for immune sequencing data. TCRdb ran MiXCR on the PCR reads and lists one entry per CDR3 protein. The sample consists of some 690,000 distinct CDR3 sequences, 30% of them appearing once. Source material: blood. Source of these receptors: a girl aged 5-17 years with multiple sclerosis. CDR3s include the opening cysteine and the closing phenylalanine or tryptophan. A D gene is named only where the DNA matches it firmly. Part of the rows lack a size; the others show once, few, many or a class for expanded clones.

D: TRBD2
size: few
J: TRBJ2-1
V: TRBV4-1
DNA: TGCGCCAGCAGCCAAGCACTAGCGGGCGGACGTATGGGGCAGTTCTTC
CDR3: CASSQALAGGRMGQFF

D: TRBD1
size: few
J: TRBJ2-5
V: TRBV18
DNA: TGTGCCAGCTCACTAGGACAGGGTCCTGAGGAGACCCAGTACTTC
CDR3: CASSLGQGPEETQYF

D: -
size: few
J: TRBJ2-1
V: TRBV2
DNA: TGTGCCAGCAGTGCTTATCAGGGTTCCTACAATGAGCAGTTCTTC
CDR3: CASSAYQGSYNEQFF

D: -
size: few
J: TRBJ1-5
V: TRBV12-3/TRBV12-4
DNA: TGTGCCAGCAGTTTACCGACAGTGAATCAGCCCCAGCATTTT
CDR3: CASSLPTVNQPQHF

D: -
size: -
J: TRBJ2-1
V: TRBV7-2
DNA: TGTGCCAGCAGCTTACGACAGGTTACTTACTATGAGCAGTTCTTC
CDR3: CASSLRQVTYYEQFF

D: -
size: -
J: TRBJ1-2
V: TRBV6-5
DNA: TGTGCCAGCCGGCCTCCTGCGAGTAACTATGGCTACACCTTC
CDR3: CASRPPASNYGYTF

D: -
size: many
J: TRBJ2-7
V: TRBV3-1
DNA: TGTGCCAGCAGCCAAGGATTGGTCGGGGGCGAGCAGTACTTC
CDR3: CASSQGLVGGEQYF

D: TRBD1
size: -
J: TRBJ2-7
V: TRBV29-1
DNA: TGCAGCGTGGGGACAGTAGCTCGGTACGAGCAGTACTTC
CDR3: CSVGTVARYEQYF

D: TRBD1
size: few
J: TRBJ1-1
V: TRBV6-6
DNA: TGTGCCAGCAGTTACGGCAGGGGGGGCACTGAAGCTTTCTTT
CDR3: CASSYGRGGTEAFF

D: TRBD2
size: -
J: TRBJ2-1
V: TRBV7-2
DNA: TGTGCCAGCAGCCTGGCCACTAGCGGGGGGTACTACAATGAGCAGTTCTTC
CDR3: CASSLATSGGYYNEQFF

D: TRBD1
size: -
J: TRBJ2-1
V: TRBV7-2
DNA: TGTGCCAGCAGCTTAGCTCGGACAGGGTTCTACAATGAGCAGTTCTTC
CDR3: CASSLARTGFYNEQFF

D: -
size: -
J: TRBJ2-7
V: TRBV11-1
DNA: TGTGCCGGCAGCCCGGGACCGCGTGAATACTCCTACGAGCAGTACTTC
CDR3: CAGSPGPREYSYEQYF

D: -
size: -
J: TRBJ2-7
V: TRBV28
DNA: TGTGCCAGCAGCCGAACTAGCTCCGAGCAGTACTTC
CDR3: CASSRTSSEQYF

D: -
size: -
J: TRBJ1-3
V: TRBV6-5
DNA: TGTGCCACCCGAACTGGGGGTGGAAACACCATATATTTT
CDR3: CATRTGGGNTIYF

D: -
size: few
J: TRBJ2-3
V: TRBV7-2
DNA: TGTGCCAGCAGCCGCGGGGGACAGCCCACAGATACGCAGTATTTT
CDR3: CASSRGGQPTDTQYF

D: TRBD1
size: -
J: TRBJ1-5
V: TRBV20-1
DNA: TGCAGTGCCGACAGGGACCTCTATAGCAATCAGCCCCAGCATTTT
CDR3: CSADRDLYSNQPQHF

D: -
size: -
J: TRBJ2-4
V: TRBV20-1
DNA: TGCAGTGCTAGAGCCCTGGTCGAAGGGGCCAAAAACATTCAGTACTTC
CDR3: CSARALVEGAKNIQYF

D: -
size: -
J: TRBJ2-7
V: TRBV20-1
DNA: TGCAGTGCTAGAGATGCAAAGACCCCTGAGGCCCAGTACTTC
CDR3: CSARDAKTPEAQYF

D: -
size: -
J: TRBJ2-7
V: TRBV20-1
DNA: TGCAGTGCGACCGGGACCTGGGGCCCGTACTCCTACGAGCAGTACTTC
CDR3: CSATGTWGPYSYEQYF

D: -
size: few
J: TRBJ2-7
V: TRBV11-2
DNA: TGTGCCAGCAGCCAGTGGGGGGCAGCTAAGATATACGAGCAGTACTTC
CDR3: CASSQWGAAKIYEQYF

D: -
size: few
J: TRBJ2-5
V: TRBV3-1
DNA: TGTGCCAGCAGCCAAGGCAGGAATTCAGAGACCCAGTACTTC
CDR3: CASSQGRNSETQYF

D: TRBD2
size: many
J: TRBJ2-7
V: TRBV29-1
DNA: TGCAGCGTTGAACCGACTAGCGGGAGTGGTTACGAGCAGTACTTC
CDR3: CSVEPTSGSGYEQYF

D: -
size: few
J: TRBJ2-7
V: TRBV4-1
DNA: TGCGCCAGCAGCCCGTGGGACGGCTCCTACGAGCAGTACTTC
CDR3: CASSPWDGSYEQYF